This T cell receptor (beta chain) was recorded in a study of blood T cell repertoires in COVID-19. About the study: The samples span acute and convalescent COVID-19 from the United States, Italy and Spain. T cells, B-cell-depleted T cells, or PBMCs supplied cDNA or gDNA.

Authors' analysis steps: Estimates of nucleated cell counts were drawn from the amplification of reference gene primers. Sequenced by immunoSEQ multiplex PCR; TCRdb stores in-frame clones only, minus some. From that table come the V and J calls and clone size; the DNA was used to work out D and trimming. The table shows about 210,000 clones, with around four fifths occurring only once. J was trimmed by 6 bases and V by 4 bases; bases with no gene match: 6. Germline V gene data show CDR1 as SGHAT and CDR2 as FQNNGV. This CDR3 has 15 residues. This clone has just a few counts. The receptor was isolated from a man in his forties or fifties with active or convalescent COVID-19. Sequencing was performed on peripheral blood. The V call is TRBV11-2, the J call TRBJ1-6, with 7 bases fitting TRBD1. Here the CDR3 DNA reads TGTGCCAGCAGCTCCTCCGGGACAGTTAATTCACCCCTCCACTTT. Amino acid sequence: CASSSSGTVNSPLHF.